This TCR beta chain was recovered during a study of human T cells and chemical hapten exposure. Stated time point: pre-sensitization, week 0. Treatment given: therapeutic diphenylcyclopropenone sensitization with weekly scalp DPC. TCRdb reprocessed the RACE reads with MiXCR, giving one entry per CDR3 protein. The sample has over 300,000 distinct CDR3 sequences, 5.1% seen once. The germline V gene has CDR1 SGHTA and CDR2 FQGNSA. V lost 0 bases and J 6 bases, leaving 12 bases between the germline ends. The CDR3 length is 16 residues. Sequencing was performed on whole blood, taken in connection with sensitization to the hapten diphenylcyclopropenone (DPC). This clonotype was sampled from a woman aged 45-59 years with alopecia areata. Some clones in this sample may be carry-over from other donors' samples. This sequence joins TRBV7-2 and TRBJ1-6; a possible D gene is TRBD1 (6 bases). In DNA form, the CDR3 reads TGTGCCAGCAGCTTAGCGCAGAAACAGGGTAATTCACCCCTCCACTTT. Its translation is CASSLAQKQGNSPLHF.